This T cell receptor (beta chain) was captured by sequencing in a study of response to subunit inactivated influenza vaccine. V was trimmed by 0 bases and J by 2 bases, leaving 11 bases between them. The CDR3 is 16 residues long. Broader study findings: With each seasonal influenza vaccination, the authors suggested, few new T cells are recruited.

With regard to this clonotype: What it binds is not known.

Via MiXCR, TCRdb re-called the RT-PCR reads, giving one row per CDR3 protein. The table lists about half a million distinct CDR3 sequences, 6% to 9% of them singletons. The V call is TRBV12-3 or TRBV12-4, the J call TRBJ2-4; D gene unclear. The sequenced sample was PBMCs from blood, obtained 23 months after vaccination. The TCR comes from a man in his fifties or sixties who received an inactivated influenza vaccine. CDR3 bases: TGTGCCAGCAGTTTAGCCGGGTCGTATTCCAAAAACATTCAGTACTTC. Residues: CASSLAGSYSKNIQYF.